Ten or more counts support the clone carrying this T cell receptor beta chain. The record originates from a study of T cells in Graves' hyperthyroidism and ophthalmopathy. Study-wide context: Peripheral blood was secured at the point of initial diagnosis, before any treatment.

The CDR3 runs to 20 residues. Trimming stripped 5 bases from V and 7 bases from J, with 36 bases between. The germline V gene encodes CDR1 PRHDT and CDR2 FYEKMQ (reference sequence). Ophthalmopathy patients showed a Clinical Activity Score of at least 3, NOSPECS grade of at least 4 and duration under 3 months. Researchers took RNA transcripts and amplified the TCR beta CDR3 regions from them. HTBI primers were used for first-round RT-PCR of the TCR CDR3. TCRdb re-derived calls from the multiplex PCR reads in MiXCR, one entry per CDR3 protein. This sample carries around 340,000 distinct CDR3 sequences, roughly 18% of them seen once, and the ten largest clones take 15% to 19%.

The gene calls are TRBV13 and TRBJ2-7, with a tentative D call TRBD2 (6 bases). Material: blood. The clonotype originates from a woman aged 40 to 55 with Graves' ophthalmopathy. Written as DNA, the CDR3 is TGTGCCAGCAGCCTGGAAACGGAAGAGGGACCGGGACTCCTAAAGGGAGAGCAGTACTTC. Translating gives CASSLETEEGPGLLKGEQYF.